Each of the 26 T cell receptor beta chains below was sequenced from the same sample in a study of Graves' ophthalmopathy and Graves' hyperthyroidism. The authors amplified TCR beta CDR3 regions, and they did so from RNA transcripts for repertoire sequencing. First-round RT-PCR employed HTBI primers, with a second-round multiplex PCR after it. From the multiplex PCR reads, TCRdb called clonotypes with MiXCR, one entry per CDR3 protein. Seen here are about 740,000 distinct CDR3 sequences, 40% observed once, and the top ten hold approximately 43%. Sequenced sample: peripheral blood. The receptors stem from an adult man with Graves' ophthalmopathy.

This clonotype was counted at least ten times. This chain connects TRBV25-1 to TRBJ2-7; tentatively, D is TRBD2 (5 bases). The germline gives CDR1 MGHDK, CDR2 SYGVNS. V was trimmed by 6 bases and J by 8 bases, leaving 20 bases between them. CDR3 size: 14 residues. CDR3 sequence (DNA): TGTGCCAGCAGGACGGGGTACGGTGTGAGCAAGCAGTACTTC. This translates into CASRTGYGVSKQYF.

This chain connects TRBV10-3 to TRBJ1-2; 7 nucleotides align to TRBD1. Germline lookup yields CDR1 ENHRY and CDR2 SYGVKD. Losses at the gene ends were 10 bases for V and 8 bases for J; bases not matched to a gene: 19. The CDR3 is 15 residues long. The CDR3 sequence is CATTEGASMGNGYTF. The CDR3 DNA is TGTGCCACAACGGAGGGGGCGTCGATGGGCAACGGCTACACCTTC.

The chain couples TRBV20-1 to TRBJ2-7; perhaps TRBD1 as D (6 bases). CDR1 is DFQATT and CDR2 is SNEGSKA in the germline V gene (reference sequence). V lost 5 bases, J lost 5 bases, and 19 bases lay in between. There are 14 residues in the CDR3. The CDR3 region is CSAAGDGFSHEQYF. The CDR3 DNA follows: TGCAGTGCTGCAGGGGACGGATTTAGCCACGAGCAGTACTTC.

This clonotype was seen ten or more times. The chain uses TRBV24-1 and TRBJ1-2; no clear D. The germline gives CDR1 KGHDR, CDR2 SFDVKD. The CDR3 runs to 12 residues. The V end lost 4 bases, the J end lost 8 bases, and 10 bases lay between the germline ends. Written as DNA, the CDR3 is TGTGCCACCAGTGACGATCCGGGGGGCTACACCTTC. This translates into CATSDDPGGYTF.

This clonotype turned up a few times. V is TRBV10-3 and J is TRBJ2-2; 11 bases fit TRBD2. J lost 0 bases, V lost 4 bases, and 10 bases had no gene match. Germline CDR1 is ENHRY and CDR2 is SYGVKD. The CDR3 sequence is 19 residues long. The CDR3 loop reads CAISGGTSGANTNTGELFF. DNA for the CDR3: TGTGCCATCAGTGGAGGGACTAGCGGCGCCAACACGAACACCGGGGAGCTGTTTTTT.

This clonotype was observed many times. The chain recombines TRBV29-1 with TRBJ1-4; 7 nucleotides line up with TRBD1. The V gene's germline CDR1 is SQVTM and CDR2 ANQGSEA. This CDR3 has 14 residues. Trimming at V came to 0 bases and at J to 6 bases, leaving 4 bases not matched to a gene. CDR3 DNA: TGCAGCGTTGAAGAGGACAGGTTTGATGAAAAACTGTTTTTT. Its translation is CSVEEDRFDEKLFF.

This clonotype was counted at least ten times. The chain carries TRBV7-9 and TRBJ2-5; D not resolved. Germline-derived CDR1 and CDR2 are SEHNR and FQNEAQ (reference sequence). This CDR3 spans 16 amino acids. Trimming removed 5 bases from V and 4 bases from J, with 20 bases in between. The CDR3 DNA reads TGTGCCAGCAGCCCAACCCGACTGGGCTTGTCAGAGACCCAGTACTTC. Protein sequence: CASSPTRLGLSETQYF.

The chain carries TRBV7-8 and TRBJ1-2, with a possible D match to TRBD1 (5 bases). Germline V gene lookup returns CDR1 SGHVS and CDR2 FQNEAQ. The V gene lost 1 base and the J gene lost 3 bases, with 18 bases spanning the gap. The CDR3 has 17 residues. CDR3 region: CASSLGLRGVKDYGYTF. For the CDR3, the DNA is TGTGCCAGCAGCTTAGGTTTAAGAGGGGTAAAGGACTATGGCTACACCTTC.

The rearrangement links TRBV7-9 to TRBJ1-4; D gene uncertain. CDR3 length: 16 amino acids. V was trimmed by 6 bases and J by 5 bases, leaving 19 bases between them. CDR1 and CDR2 (germline): SEHNR, FQNEAQ (reference sequence). The CDR3 sequence: CASSLVFRDRNEKLFF. The CDR3 DNA reads TGTGCCAGCAGTTTGGTCTTTCGAGATAGGAATGAAAAACTGTTTTTT.

This clonotype occurred a few times. The rearrangement links TRBV7-9 to TRBJ1-5, with a weak D call TRBD1 (6 bases). V was shortened by 0 bases and J by 3 bases, with 15 bases between the two germline ends. Germline V gives CDR1 SEHNR, CDR2 FQNEAQ (reference sequence). The CDR3 consists of 17 residues. This CDR3 reads CASSLALQGRANQPQHF. In DNA, the CDR3 is TGTGCCAGCAGCTTAGCCCTCCAGGGGAGGGCCAATCAGCCCCAGCATTTT.

This clonotype was seen repeatedly, ten times or more. The V and J genes are TRBV29-1 and TRBJ2-2; D gene uncertain. The ends were cut back, 1 base at V and 3 bases at J, with 6 bases in the middle. The CDR3 spans 13 residues. The germline V gene has CDR1 SQVTM and CDR2 ANQGSEA. DNA of the CDR3: TGCAGCGTTGAAGCGGTCGACACCGGGGAGCTGTTTTTT. Its translation is CSVEAVDTGELFF.

The chain carries TRBV2 and TRBJ1-2; possibly TRBD1 for D (5 bases). The CDR3 runs to 15 residues. Germline CDR1 SNHLY, CDR2 FYNNEI. V was shortened by 3 bases and J by 3 bases, with 14 bases between the two germline ends. The CDR3 is CASSENNMGDYGYTF. DNA of the CDR3: TGTGCCAGCAGTGAGAATAACATGGGGGACTATGGCTACACCTTC.

The chain combines TRBV7-9 with TRBJ1-5, with TRBD1 matching 9 bases. The V segment lost 5 bases and the J segment 0 bases; nucleotides outside the gene matches: 8. This CDR3 contains 17 residues. Germline V lookup: CDR1 SEHNR, CDR2 FQNEAQ (reference sequence). The DNA for the CDR3 is TGTGCCAGCAGCCGATGGACAGGGGCTAATAGCAATCAGCCCCAGCATTTT. Its protein product is CASSRWTGANSNQPQHF.

In its sample, this clonotype was seen once. The gene calls are TRBV20-1 and TRBJ1-2; 9 bases align to TRBD1. After removal of 6 bases from V and 2 bases from J, the junction contained 4 bases not matched to a gene. Germline V gene sequence: CDR1 DFQATT, CDR2 SNEGSKA (reference sequence). The CDR3 is made up of 13 amino acids. For the CDR3, the DNA is TGCAGTGCAGCCGGGACAGGGAACTATGGCTACACCTTC. Amino acids: CSAAGTGNYGYTF.

CDR3 in DNA: TGCGCCAGCAGTGACAGAGAAAACACCATATATTTT. Its translation is CASSDRENTIYF. The chain couples TRBV10-2 to TRBJ1-3; no definite D call. Deletions cut 3 bases from V and 6 bases from J, with 6 bases between. Looked up from germline, CDR1 is WSHSY and CDR2 is SAAADI. The CDR3 runs 12 residues.

The sample holds many counts of this clonotype. V gene TRBV13 combines with J gene TRBJ1-1; D gene unclear. V lost 5 bases and J lost 13, with 20 bases in between. Germline V gene lookup returns CDR1 PRHDT and CDR2 FYEKMQ (reference sequence). This CDR3 contains 13 residues. The CDR3 spells CASSERTGGEGFF. The CDR3 DNA is TGTGCCAGCAGCGAGCGGACCGGAGGCGAGGGTTTCTTT. Looking up the rest from reference TRBV13 and TRBJ1-1 gives the full variable domain: AAGVIQSPRHLIKEKRETATLKCYPIPRHDTVYWYQQGPGQDPQFLISFYEKMQSDKGSIPDRFSAQQFSDYHSELNMSSLELGDSALYFCASSERTGGEGFFGQGTRLTVV.

The CDR3 nucleotides read TGTGCCAGCAGCGTAGGCTTGGACCTCTCTGGAAACACCATATATTTT. Translation gives CASSVGLDLSGNTIYF. V usage is TRBV9 and J usage is TRBJ1-3; D remains ambiguous. Germline lookup yields CDR1 SGDLS and CDR2 YYNGEE. This CDR3 has 16 amino acids. V lost 0 bases, J lost 0 bases, and 10 bases lay in between. The full variable domain, completed using reference TRBV9 and TRBJ1-3, is DSGVTQTPKHLITATGQRVTLRCSPRSGDLSVYWYQQSLDQGLQFLIQYYNGEERAKGNILERFSAQQFPDLHSELNLSSLELGDSALYFCASSVGLDLSGNTIYFGEGSWLTVV.

CDR3 nucleotide sequence: TGTGCCAGCATGCTAGCGGGAGGCGTATCAGGGGAGACCCAGTACTTC. It translates to CASMLAGGVSGETQYF. This rearrangement joins TRBV7-2 to TRBJ2-5, with 11 bases identical to TRBD2. This CDR3 contains 16 residues. J was trimmed by 5 bases and V by 7 bases; bases with no gene match: 12. The germline V gene encodes CDR1 SGHTA and CDR2 FQGNSA.

This chain uses TRBV5-4 with TRBJ1-1; D remains ambiguous. Germline V gives CDR1 SGHNT, CDR2 YYREEE (reference sequence). Trimming left V 2 bases short and J 0 bases short, with 8 bases between. The CDR3 has 14 amino acids. CDR3 amino acids: CASSFVNMNTEAFF. CDR3 in DNA: TGTGCCAGCAGCTTCGTGAACATGAACACTGAAGCTTTCTTT.

The chain joins TRBV10-3 to TRBJ1-1; perhaps TRBD1 as D (5 bases). The CDR3 sequence is 15 residues long. Germline V gene sequence: CDR1 ENHRY, CDR2 SYGVKD. V lost 6 bases, J lost 10 bases, and 24 bases lay in between. The CDR3: CAIRSDLTGEGVAFF. The CDR3 bases are TGTGCCATCAGATCGGACCTGACCGGGGAAGGGGTAGCTTTCTTT.

This CDR3 reads CSARDLGSVNGYTF. The CDR3 DNA is TGCAGTGCTAGAGATTTGGGAAGTGTGAATGGCTACACCTTC. J is TRBJ1-2 and V is TRBV20-1; D call uncertain. The CDR3 is 14 amino acids. Germline lookup yields CDR1 DFQATT and CDR2 SNEGSKA (reference sequence). V gave up 0 bases and J gave up 6 bases, with 14 bases separating them.

The chain combines TRBV29-1 with TRBJ2-7; 9 positions agree with TRBD1. CDR3 size: 14 residues. Germline V lookup: CDR1 SQVTM, CDR2 ANQGSEA. V shed 5 bases and J 0 bases; nucleotides not matched to a gene: 5. In DNA form, the CDR3 reads TGCAGCGTTTCGACAGGGGGGAACTCCTACGAGCAGTACTTC. It is translated as CSVSTGGNSYEQYF.

Ten or more counts support this clonotype. V and J are TRBV10-3 and TRBJ1-3; D unclear. The germline V gene has CDR1 ENHRY and CDR2 SYGVKD. This CDR3 comprises 14 residues. With 2 bases removed from V and 4 bases from J, the gap between germline ends came to 9 bases. CDR3 in DNA: TGTGCCATCAGTGAGATTCAGGTGGGAAACACCATATATTTT. Translated, it gives CAISEIQVGNTIYF.

The rearrangement uses TRBV25-1 and TRBJ1-2; D not resolved. The ends were cut back, 5 bases at V and 11 bases at J, with 18 bases in the middle. The CDR3 length is 13 residues. CDR1 and CDR2 from the germline V gene are MGHDK and SYGVNS. The CDR3 loop reads CASSYILSIGYTF. The CDR3 DNA sequence: TGTGCCAGCAGTTACATCCTGAGTATAGGGTACACCTTC.

The rearrangement links TRBV6-5 to TRBJ2-5; D remains unclear. This CDR3 contains 14 residues. CDR1 and CDR2 from the germline V gene are MNHEY and SVGAGI. Trimming left V 5 bases short and J 4 bases short, with 14 bases between. The CDR3 loop reads CASSPDHSLETQYF. CDR3 coding DNA: TGTGCCAGCAGTCCCGATCATTCTCTAGAGACCCAGTACTTC.

As concerns this clonotype: A much larger clone differs by one base, so this may be a read error. Because it lacks the conserved phenylalanine or tryptophan at the end, this CDR3 is likely a read error. Written as DNA, the CDR3 is TGTGCCAGTAGTCTCCGGGACAGGCGTTACGAGCAGTACCTC. It encodes CASSLRDRRYEQYL. V usage is TRBV7-8 and J usage is TRBJ2-7, with 8 positions matching TRBD1. CDR3 size: 14 residues. The junction had 11 bases not matched to a gene; V was cut back by 9 bases and J by 4 bases. CDR1 is SGHVS, CDR2 FQNEAQ, per germline.